In its sample, the clone carrying this TCR beta chain was seen a few times. The target antigen is unknown. Sorting based on CD45RO/CCR7/CD25/CD127/CD95/CD27 separated CD4+ naive, central memory, regulatory and stem cell-like memory cells. The entirety of the isolated RNA underwent reverse transcription, so expressed TCRB transcripts were sequenced. Sequencing was performed with immunoSEQ multiplex PCR; in TCRdb, only in-frame clones are kept and a portion is missing. The sample shows 200,000 to 250,000 clones, over 9.5% of them seen only once. Germline lookup yields CDR1 MNHEY and CDR2 SMNVEV (reference sequence). The CDR3 sequence is 15 residues long. Trimming took 6 bases from V and 2 from J, leaving 14 bases between them. This sample is drawn from a study of beta chain features in type 1 diabetes. Study outcomes and limitations: VDJ junctions in type 1 diabetes patients carried more deletions and fewer insertions.

Input material: naive CD4+ T cells from blood. The chain couples TRBV27 to TRBJ2-1; D is unclear. The source of this sequence is a young woman in good health. The CDR3 region is CASSPILGPYNEQFF. In nucleotides, the CDR3 is TGTGCCAGCAGCCCAATTCTTGGCCCCTACAATGAGCAGTTCTTC.